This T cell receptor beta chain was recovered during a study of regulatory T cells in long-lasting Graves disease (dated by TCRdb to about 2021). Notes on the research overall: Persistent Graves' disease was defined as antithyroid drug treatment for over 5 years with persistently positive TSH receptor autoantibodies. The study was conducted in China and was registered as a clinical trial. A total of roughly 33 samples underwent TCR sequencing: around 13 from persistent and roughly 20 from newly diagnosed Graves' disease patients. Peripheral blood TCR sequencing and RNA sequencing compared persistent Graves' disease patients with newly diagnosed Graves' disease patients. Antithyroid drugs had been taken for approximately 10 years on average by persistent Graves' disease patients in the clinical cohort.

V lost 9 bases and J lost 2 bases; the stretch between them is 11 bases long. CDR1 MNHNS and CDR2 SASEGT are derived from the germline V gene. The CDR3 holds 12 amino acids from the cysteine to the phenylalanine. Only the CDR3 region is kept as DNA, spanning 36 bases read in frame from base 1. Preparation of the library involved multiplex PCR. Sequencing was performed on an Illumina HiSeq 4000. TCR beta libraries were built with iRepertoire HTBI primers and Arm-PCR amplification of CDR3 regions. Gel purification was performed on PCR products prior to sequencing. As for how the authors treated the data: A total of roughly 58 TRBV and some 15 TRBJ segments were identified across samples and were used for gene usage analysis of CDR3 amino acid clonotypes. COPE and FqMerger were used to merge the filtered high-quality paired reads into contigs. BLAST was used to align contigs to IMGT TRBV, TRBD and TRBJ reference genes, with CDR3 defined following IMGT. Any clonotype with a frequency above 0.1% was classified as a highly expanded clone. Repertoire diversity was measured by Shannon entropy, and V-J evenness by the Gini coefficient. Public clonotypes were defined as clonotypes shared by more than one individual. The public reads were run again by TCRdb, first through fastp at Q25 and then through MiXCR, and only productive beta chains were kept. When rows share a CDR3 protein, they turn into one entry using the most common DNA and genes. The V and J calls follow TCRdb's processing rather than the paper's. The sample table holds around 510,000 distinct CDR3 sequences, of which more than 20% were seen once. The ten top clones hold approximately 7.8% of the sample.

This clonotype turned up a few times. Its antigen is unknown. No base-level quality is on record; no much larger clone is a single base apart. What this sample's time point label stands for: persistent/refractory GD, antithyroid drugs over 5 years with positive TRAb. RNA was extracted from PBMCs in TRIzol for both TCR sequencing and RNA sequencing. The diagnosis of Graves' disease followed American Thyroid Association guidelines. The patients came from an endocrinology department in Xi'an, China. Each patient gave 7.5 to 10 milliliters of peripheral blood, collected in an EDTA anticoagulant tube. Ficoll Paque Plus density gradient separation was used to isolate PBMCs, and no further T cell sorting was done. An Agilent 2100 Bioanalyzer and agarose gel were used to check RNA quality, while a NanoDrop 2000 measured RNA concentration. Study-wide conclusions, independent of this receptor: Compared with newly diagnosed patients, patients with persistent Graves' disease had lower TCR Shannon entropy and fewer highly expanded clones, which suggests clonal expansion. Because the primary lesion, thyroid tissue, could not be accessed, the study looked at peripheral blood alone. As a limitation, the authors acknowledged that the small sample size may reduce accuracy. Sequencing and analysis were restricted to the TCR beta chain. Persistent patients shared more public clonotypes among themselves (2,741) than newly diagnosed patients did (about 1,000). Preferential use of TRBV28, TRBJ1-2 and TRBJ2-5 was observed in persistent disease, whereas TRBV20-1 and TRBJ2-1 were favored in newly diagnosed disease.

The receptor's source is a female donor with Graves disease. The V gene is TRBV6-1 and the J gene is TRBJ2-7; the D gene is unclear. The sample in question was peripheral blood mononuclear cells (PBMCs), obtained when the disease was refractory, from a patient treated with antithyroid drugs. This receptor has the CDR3 CASRRLAYEQYF. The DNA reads TGTGCCAGTAGACGGTTGGCCTACGAGCAGTACTTC.